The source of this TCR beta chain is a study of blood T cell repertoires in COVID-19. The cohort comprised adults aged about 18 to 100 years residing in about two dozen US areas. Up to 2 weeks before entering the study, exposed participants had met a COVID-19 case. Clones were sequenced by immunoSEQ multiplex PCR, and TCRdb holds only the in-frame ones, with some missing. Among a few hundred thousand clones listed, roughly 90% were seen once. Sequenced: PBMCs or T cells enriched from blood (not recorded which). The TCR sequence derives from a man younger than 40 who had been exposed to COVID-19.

CDR3 sequence reads: CASSDSGTVYGYTF. The CDR3, as DNA: TGTGCCAGCAGCGATTCCGGGACAGTCTATGGCTACACCTTC. The chain carries TRBV6-5 and TRBJ1-2, with 7 bases that match TRBD1. The junction had 8 bases not matched to a gene; V was cut back by 6 bases and J by 4 bases. Germline CDR1 MNHEY, CDR2 SVGAGI. The CDR3 is 14 amino acids.